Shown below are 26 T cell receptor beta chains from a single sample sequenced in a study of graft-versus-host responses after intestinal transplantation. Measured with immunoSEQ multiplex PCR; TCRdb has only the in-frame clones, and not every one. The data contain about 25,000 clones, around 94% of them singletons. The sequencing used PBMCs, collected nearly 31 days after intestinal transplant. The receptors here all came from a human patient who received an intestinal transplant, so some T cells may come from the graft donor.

The CDR3 region is CATSRDPTRPASYEQYF. The CDR3 nucleotides are TGTGCCACCAGCAGAGACCCGACTCGTCCCGCCTCCTACGAGCAGTACTTC. This rearrangement joins TRBV15 to TRBJ2-7; D gene ambiguous. Trimming removed 0 bases at V and 0 bases at J, with 15 bases between. The CDR3 runs to 17 residues. From germline, CDR1 is LNHNV and CDR2 YYDKDF (reference sequence).

CDR3 DNA sequence: TGTGCCAGCAGCTTAGGACCTACGGTTAGGGGTATCAATTCACCCCTCCACTTT. Translating it yields CASSLGPTVRGINSPLHF. This rearrangement joins TRBV7-8 to TRBJ1-6; D may be TRBD1 (5 bases). Germline V lookup: CDR1 SGHVS, CDR2 FQNEAQ. This CDR3 comprises 18 residues. V lost 1 base, J lost 7 bases, and 20 bases lay in between.

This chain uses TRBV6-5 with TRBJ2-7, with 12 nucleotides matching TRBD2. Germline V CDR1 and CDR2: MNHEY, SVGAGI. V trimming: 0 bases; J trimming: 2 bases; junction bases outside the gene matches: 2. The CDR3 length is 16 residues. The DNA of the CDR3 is TGTGCCAGCAGTTACTCGAGACTAGCGGGGGCCTACGAGCAGTACTTC. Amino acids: CASSYSRLAGAYEQYF.

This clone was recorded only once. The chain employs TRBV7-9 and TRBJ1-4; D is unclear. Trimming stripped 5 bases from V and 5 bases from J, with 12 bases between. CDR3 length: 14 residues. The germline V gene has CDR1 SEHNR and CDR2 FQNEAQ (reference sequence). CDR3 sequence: CASSHRLDNEKLFF. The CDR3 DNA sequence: TGTGCCAGCAGCCATAGGCTGGACAATGAAAAACTGTTTTTT.

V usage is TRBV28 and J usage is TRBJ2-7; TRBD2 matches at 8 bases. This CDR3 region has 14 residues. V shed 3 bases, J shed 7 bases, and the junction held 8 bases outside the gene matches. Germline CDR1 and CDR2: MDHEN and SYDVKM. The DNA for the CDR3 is TGTGCCAGCAGTTTTCGAGCGGGAGTTCAAGAGCAGTACTTC. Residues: CASSFRAGVQEQYF.

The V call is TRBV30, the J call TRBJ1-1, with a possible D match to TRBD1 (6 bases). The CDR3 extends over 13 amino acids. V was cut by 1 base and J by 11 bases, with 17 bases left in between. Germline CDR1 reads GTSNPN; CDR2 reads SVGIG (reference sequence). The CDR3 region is CAWSDGQRGEAFF. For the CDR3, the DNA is TGTGCCTGGAGTGATGGACAGCGGGGGGAGGCTTTCTTT. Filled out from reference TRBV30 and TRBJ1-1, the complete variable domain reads SQTIHQWPATLVQPVGSPLSLECTVEGTSNPNLYWYRQAAGRGLQLLFYSVGIGQISSEVPQNLSASRPQDRQFILSSKKLLLSDSGFYLCAWSDGQRGEAFFGQGTRLTVV.

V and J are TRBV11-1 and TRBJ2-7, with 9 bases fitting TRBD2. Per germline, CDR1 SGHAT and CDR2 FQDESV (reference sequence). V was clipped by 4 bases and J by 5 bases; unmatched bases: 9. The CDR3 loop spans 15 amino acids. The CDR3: CASSSRGRGGNEQYF. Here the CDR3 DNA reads TGTGCCAGCAGCTCCCGCGGGAGGGGAGGGAACGAGCAGTACTTC.

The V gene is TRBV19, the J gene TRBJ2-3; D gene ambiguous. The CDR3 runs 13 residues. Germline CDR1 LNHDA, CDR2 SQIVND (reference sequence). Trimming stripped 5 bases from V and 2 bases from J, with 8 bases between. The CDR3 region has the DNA TGTGCCAGTAGTCCTCGGAACACAGATACGCAGTATTTT. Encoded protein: CASSPRNTDTQYF.

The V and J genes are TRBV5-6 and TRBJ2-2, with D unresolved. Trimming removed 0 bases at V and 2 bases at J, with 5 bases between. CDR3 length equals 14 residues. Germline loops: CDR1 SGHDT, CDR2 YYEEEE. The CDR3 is CASSLAQNTGELFF. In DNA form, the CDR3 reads TGTGCCAGCAGCTTGGCACAAAACACCGGGGAGCTGTTTTTT. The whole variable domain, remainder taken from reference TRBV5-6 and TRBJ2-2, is DAGVTQSPTHLIKTRGQQVTLRCSPKSGHDTVSWYQQALGQGPQFIFQYYEEEERQRGNFPDRFSGHQFPNYSSELNVNALLLGDSALYLCASSLAQNTGELFFGEGSRLTVL.

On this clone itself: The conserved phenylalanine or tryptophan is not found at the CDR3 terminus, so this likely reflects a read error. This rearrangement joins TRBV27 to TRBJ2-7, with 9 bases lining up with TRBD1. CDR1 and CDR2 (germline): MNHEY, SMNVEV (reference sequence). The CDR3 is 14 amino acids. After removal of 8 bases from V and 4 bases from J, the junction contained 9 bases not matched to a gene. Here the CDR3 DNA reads TGTGCCAGCGGTTCCGCCGGGACAGGGTACGAGCAGTACCTC. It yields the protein CASGSAGTGYEQYL.

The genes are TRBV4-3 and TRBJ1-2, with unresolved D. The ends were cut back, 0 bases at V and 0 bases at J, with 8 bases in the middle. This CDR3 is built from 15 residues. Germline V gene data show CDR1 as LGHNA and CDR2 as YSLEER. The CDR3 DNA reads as TGCGCCAGCAGCCAAGAAAGGACGACTAACTATGGCTACACCTTC. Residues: CASSQERTTNYGYTF.

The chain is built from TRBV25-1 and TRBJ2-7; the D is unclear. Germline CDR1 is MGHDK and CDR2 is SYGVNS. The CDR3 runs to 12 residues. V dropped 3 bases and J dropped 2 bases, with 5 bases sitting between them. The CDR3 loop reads CASSEAAYEQYF. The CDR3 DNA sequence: TGTGCCAGCAGTGAGGCAGCCTACGAGCAGTACTTC.

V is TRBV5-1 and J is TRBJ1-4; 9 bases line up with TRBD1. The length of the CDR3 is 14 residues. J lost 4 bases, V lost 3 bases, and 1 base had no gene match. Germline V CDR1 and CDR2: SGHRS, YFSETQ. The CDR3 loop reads CASSSGQGNEKLFF. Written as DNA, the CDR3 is TGCGCCAGCAGCTCGGGACAGGGTAATGAAAAACTGTTTTTT.

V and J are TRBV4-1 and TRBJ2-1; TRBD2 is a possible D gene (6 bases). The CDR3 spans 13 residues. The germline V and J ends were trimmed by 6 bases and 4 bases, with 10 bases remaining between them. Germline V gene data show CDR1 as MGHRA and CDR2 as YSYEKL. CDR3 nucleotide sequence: TGCGCCAGCAGACCCGCGGGGTACAATGAGCAGTTCTTC. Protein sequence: CASRPAGYNEQFF.

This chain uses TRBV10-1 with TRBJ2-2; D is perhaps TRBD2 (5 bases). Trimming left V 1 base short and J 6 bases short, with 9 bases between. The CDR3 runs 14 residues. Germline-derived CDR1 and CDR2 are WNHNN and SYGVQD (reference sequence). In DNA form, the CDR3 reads TGCGCCAGCAGTGAGTTTCGGGGAGCCGGGGAGCTGTTTTTT. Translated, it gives CASSEFRGAGELFF.

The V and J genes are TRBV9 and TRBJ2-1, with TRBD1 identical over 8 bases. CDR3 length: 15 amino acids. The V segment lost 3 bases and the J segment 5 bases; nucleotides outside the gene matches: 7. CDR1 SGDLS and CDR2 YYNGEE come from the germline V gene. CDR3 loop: CASSADRVGNNEQFF. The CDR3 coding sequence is TGTGCCAGCAGCGCGGACAGGGTGGGCAACAATGAGCAGTTCTTC. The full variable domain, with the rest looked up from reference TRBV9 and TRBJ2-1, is DSGVTQTPKHLITATGQRVTLRCSPRSGDLSVYWYQQSLDQGLQFLIQYYNGEERAKGNILERFSAQQFPDLHSELNLSSLELGDSALYFCASSADRVGNNEQFFGPGTRLTVL.

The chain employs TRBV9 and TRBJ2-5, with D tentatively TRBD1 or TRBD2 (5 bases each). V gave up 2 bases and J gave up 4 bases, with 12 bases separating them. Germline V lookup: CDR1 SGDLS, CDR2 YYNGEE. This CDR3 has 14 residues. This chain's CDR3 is CASSVSGPTETQYF. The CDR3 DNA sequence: TGTGCCAGCAGCGTCTCGGGACCCACAGAGACCCAGTACTTC.

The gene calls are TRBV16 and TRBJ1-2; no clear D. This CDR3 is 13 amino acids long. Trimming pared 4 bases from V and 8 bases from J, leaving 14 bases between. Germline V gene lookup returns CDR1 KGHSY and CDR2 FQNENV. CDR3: CASSRTLDQGYTF. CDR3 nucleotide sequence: TGTGCCAGCAGCCGGACCCTAGATCAGGGCTACACCTTC.

CDR3 in amino acids: CAIPTGTVNTGELFF. The CDR3 region has the DNA TGTGCCATACCGACCGGGACGGTGAACACCGGGGAGCTGTTTTTT. This chain uses TRBV7-2 with TRBJ2-2; D may be TRBD1 or TRBD2 (5 bases each). This CDR3 is built from 15 residues. Germline V lookup: CDR1 SGHTA, CDR2 FQGNSA. Trimming took off 10 bases at V and 1 base at J, with 16 bases between the two ends.

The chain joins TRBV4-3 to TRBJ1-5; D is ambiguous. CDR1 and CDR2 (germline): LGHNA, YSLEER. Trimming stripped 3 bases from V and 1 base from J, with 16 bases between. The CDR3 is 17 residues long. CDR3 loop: CASSQGVVGGSNQPQHF. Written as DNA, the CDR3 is TGCGCCAGCAGCCAGGGAGTAGTAGGAGGGAGCAATCAGCCCCAGCATTTT.

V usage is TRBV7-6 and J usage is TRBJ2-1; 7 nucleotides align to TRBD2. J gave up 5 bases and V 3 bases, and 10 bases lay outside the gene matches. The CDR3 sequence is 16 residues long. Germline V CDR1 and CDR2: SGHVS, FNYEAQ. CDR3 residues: CASSFHERERNNEQFF. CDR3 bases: TGTGCCAGCAGCTTTCACGAGCGGGAACGCAACAATGAGCAGTTCTTC.

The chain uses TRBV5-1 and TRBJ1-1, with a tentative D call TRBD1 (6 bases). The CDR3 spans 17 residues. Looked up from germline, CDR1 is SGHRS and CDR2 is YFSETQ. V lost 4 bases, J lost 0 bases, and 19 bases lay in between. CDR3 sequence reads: CASSLTGMPSLNTEAFF. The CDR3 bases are TGCGCCAGCAGCCTCACAGGGATGCCCAGTTTGAACACTGAAGCTTTCTTT.

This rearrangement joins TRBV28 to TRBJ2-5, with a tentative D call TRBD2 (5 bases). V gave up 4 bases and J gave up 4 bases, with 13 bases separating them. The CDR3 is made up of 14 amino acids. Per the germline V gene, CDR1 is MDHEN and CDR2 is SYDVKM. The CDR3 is CASSSPPGIETQYF. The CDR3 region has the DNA TGTGCCAGCAGTTCCCCACCGGGAATAGAGACCCAGTACTTC.

CDR3 nucleotides: TGTGCCAGTGGAGAAGGGACAGGGAGGGCCTACGAGCAGTACTTC. It translates to CASGEGTGRAYEQYF. This chain links TRBV19 with TRBJ2-7; 9 nucleotides line up with TRBD1. There are 15 residues in the CDR3. The V and J ends lost 8 bases and 2 bases, in that order; junction bases with no gene match: 10. Germline V gene lookup returns CDR1 LNHDA and CDR2 SQIVND (reference sequence). Full variable domain (remainder filled in from reference TRBV19 and TRBJ2-7): DGGITQSPKYLFRKEGQNVTLSCEQNLNHDAMYWYRQDPGQGLRLIYYSQIVNDFQKGDIAEGYSVSREKKESFPLTVTSAQKNPTAFYLCASGEGTGRAYEQYFGPGTRLTVT.

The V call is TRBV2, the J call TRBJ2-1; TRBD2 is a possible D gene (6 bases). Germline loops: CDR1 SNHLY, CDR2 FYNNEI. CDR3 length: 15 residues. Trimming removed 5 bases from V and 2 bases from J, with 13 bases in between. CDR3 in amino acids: CASSHRDSPYNEQFF. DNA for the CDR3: TGTGCCAGCAGTCACCGGGACTCCCCCTACAATGAGCAGTTCTTC.

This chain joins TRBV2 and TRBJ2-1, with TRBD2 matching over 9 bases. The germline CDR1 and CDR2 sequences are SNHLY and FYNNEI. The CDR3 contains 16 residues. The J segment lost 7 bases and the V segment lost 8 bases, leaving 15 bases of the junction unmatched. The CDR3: CASSLMASGARNEQFF. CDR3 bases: TGTGCCAGCTCTTTGATGGCTAGCGGGGCGAGGAATGAGCAGTTCTTC. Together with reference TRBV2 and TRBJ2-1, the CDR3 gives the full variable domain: EPEVTQTPSHQVTQMGQEVILRCVPISNHLYFYWYRQILGQKVEFLVSFYNNEISEKSEIFDDQFSVERPDGSNFTLKIRSTKLEDSAMYFCASSLMASGARNEQFFGPGTRLTVL.